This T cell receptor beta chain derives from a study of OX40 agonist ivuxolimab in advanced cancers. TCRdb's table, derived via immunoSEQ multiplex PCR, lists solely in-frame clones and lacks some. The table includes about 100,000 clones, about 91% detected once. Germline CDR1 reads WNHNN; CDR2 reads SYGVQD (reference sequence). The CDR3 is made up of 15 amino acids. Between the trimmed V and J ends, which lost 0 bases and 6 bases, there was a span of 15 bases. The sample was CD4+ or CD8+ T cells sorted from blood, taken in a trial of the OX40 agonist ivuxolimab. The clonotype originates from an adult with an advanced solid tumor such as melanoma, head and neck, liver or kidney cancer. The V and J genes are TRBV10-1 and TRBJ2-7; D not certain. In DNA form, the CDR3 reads TGCGCCAGCAGTGAGTCTGGAGCCTTTAGGAGCGAGCAGTACTTC. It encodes CASSESGAFRSEQYF.